This entry is about one T cell receptor beta chain. Its antigen has not been determined. No much larger clone exists at a distance of one base, and base qualities are not known. The cohort consisted of 670 or so healthy bone marrow donors. At the time of sampling, every cohort member was nominally healthy, though immune exposures that went unrecorded were likely present. The donor was CMV seropositive and belonged to the group of 250 to 300 seropositive cohort members. A peripheral blood sample was collected from each donor, and TCR beta sequencing was performed on peripheral blood mononuclear cells. The Qiagen DNeasy Blood Extraction Kit was used to extract genomic DNA from the blood cell samples. This record belongs to a study of cytomegalovirus exposure and HLA in healthy donors (dated by TCRdb to the late 2010s). About the study as a whole: According to an earlier analysis of 450 to 650 of the donors, about 179 million T cells yielded roughly 110 million unique TCR beta sequences and around 280 Gb of sequence data. All discovery cohort repertoires had been generated using a single sequencing platform. A handful of DR-DQ haplotypes were handled as single units for association and clustering because linkage in the cohort was strong. The genetic ancestry cluster associated with self-reported Caucasian donors included 81% of the 300 to 450 genotyped donors. The number of typed donors differed by locus: about 620-640 for A, B, C, DRB1 and DQB1; about 520 for DQA1; some 590 for DPA1; and around 470 for DPB1. The study aimed to test whether signatures of past pathogen exposure could be identified by cataloging public T cell receptors. An early release that covered roughly 600 HLA-typed donors contained approximately 320 gigabases of sequencing data and around 85 million unique TCR sequences. In addition to the first cohort of several hundred subjects, a separate validation cohort of 130 or so different subjects was used. The study combined high-throughput TCR immunosequencing, statistical association of individual TCRs with disease status, and machine learning to predict cytomegalovirus infection status. Among 350 to 400 genotyped donors of the cohort, an average of approximately 240,000 unique TCR beta nucleotide sequences were sequenced per donor, roughly 18% of them non-productive. An earlier analysis of fewer than 700 of the donors applied high-throughput TCR beta sequencing to assess whether each TCR beta V gene segment acted as functional or pseudogenic. HLA typing included class I and class II loci at four-digit resolution. A later genetic analysis used genome-wide SNP genotypes for 398 of the 666 donors, treating that subset as a discovery cohort. The study profiled the T cell repertoires of fewer than 850 subjects by immunosequencing and related them to cytomegalovirus serostatus. In a later analysis, previously published TCR beta repertoires from 666 donors were re-analyzed and high-resolution HLA genotyping was added so that TCR occurrence patterns could be studied. Alongside the repertoire data, information on donor age, sex, ethnicity and CMV serostatus was compiled. Rather than using new phenotypic data, the later analysis identified candidate immune exposures from TCR beta sequences and from how often those sequences occurred across donors. The full study reports these points: In a later genetic analysis, fewer N-insertions in productive TCRs were reported among donors in an Asian-associated ancestry cluster than the roughly 640-donor mean. A few of the identified cytomegalovirus-associated TCR beta chains were confirmed in vitro to be specific for cytomegalovirus antigens. Because some donors lacked HLA typing at each locus, the association tests relied only on the typed subset. According to a later analysis, most CMV-associated TCR beta chains appeared to be HLA-restricted, and the HLA associations seemed to be driven largely by CMV exposure. It was suggested by the authors that the approach could potentially be generalized to other disease states and immunological phenotypes. In an earlier analysis of some 550 of the donors, most TCR beta V segments were observed in productive rearrangements about 87% or about 30% of the time, broadly matching IMGT annotations. Assigning TCR associations to individual alleles was difficult when HLA alleles, especially DR and DQ, strongly co-occurred. In the study, 150 to 200 TCR beta chains were listed as associated with cytomegalovirus. At a false discovery rate of 0.05, a later analysis linked around 17,000 TCR beta sequences to specific HLA alleles. A later analysis reported that several top co-occurrence clusters appeared linked to parvovirus B19, influenza, CMV and Epstein-Barr virus. Across donors, most TCR sequences were observed very rarely, whereas some public TCRs were present in many individuals. A cluster of highly shared sequence variants was judged likely to be a technical artifact of the sequencing pipeline. A further reported finding was that TCR beta sequences accurately predicted the HLA-A and HLA-B alleles for most subjects in the first cohort. Because counts were too low, roughly 17 rarely observed V segments, including chromosome 9 orphons, were left out of the earlier analysis of about 500 of the donors. In a later genetic analysis, a missense DCLRE1C variant was associated with V-gene and J-gene trimming of TCR beta chains, and the association was replicated in an independent cohort. A later analysis found that HLA-associated TCR beta chains were more clonally expanded and had lower generation probabilities than equally common non-associated chains. The cohort was sequenced for TCR beta chains only, and without alpha or paired-chain data the features that could be detected were limited. The classifier was reported to diagnose cytomegalovirus status with high specificity and sensitivity in both the original and validation cohorts. Roughly uniform sequencing depth across donors was assumed in presence/absence analyses, although this assumption may not hold. Correlated functional status among segregating V segments might reflect linkage disequilibrium, but an unknown experimental factor could not be ruled out. The 87-base-pair reads could not distinguish some IMGT-functional V segments, including TRBV6-2 and TRBV6-3, so those segments were excluded. In a later analysis, TCR association rates were found to vary across HLA loci, with the most associated TCRs seen for DRB1 alleles and the fewest for HLA-C alleles. For the cohort, immune exposure information was limited to CMV serostatus.

To prepare the library, the immunoSEQ multiplex PCR assay was applied. A mixture of 60 forward primers for TCR Vbeta segments and 13 reverse primers for TCR Jbeta segments was used in the multiplex PCR. The CDR3 region of rearranged TCR beta genes was amplified from genomic DNA by a multiplex PCR assay. The Illumina HiSeq System was used to sequence the amplified TCR beta libraries as 87-base-pair reads. The source study handled its data this way. A later analysis counted about 82 million unique TCR beta chains across the 650 to 800 repertoires, and approximately 11 million of these chains were shared by at least two donors. Raw reads were error-corrected and collapsed into unique sequences by a nearest-neighbor algorithm in which closely related sequences were merged to remove PCR and sequencing errors. V, D and J gene segments were assigned by aligning CDR3 sequences to IMGT reference sequences. Each retained sequence needed at least a six-nucleotide match to both a V gene segment and a J gene segment. A rearrangement was called productive if the CDR3 had no stop codons and remained in frame with V and J, and every other rearrangement was called non-productive. CDR3 was defined according to IMGT convention as the region running from the second conserved V-encoded cysteine to the conserved J-encoded phenylalanine. Sequences without an unambiguous match to a single V gene segment were excluded from the earlier analysis of 500 to 700 of the donors. An earlier analysis of a few hundred of the donors called V segments functional above 56.7% productive rearrangements and segregating when the between-donor standard deviation exceeded 5%. To diagnose cytomegalovirus status from the catalog of TCR beta chain sequences, a statistical classification framework was built. In a later analysis, TCR nucleotide sequences were compared against IMGT/GENE-DB human TR gene sequences so that V and J genes could be assigned. The TCRdist pipeline was used in a later analysis to assign CDR3 sequences and most-parsimonious VDJ recombination scenarios. In a later analysis, each TCR beta chain was defined by its CDR3 amino acid sequence together with its V-gene family, and reads lacking a unique V-gene family were excluded. As a way to deal with suspected cross-contamination and a sequencing artifact, a later analysis dropped under 600 nucleotide sequences that were highly shared and had low generation probability. In a later analysis, a clonal expansion index was calculated for each public chain from normalized within-repertoire ranks of inferred template counts. Generation probabilities in a later analysis came from a VDJ recombination model fitted to out-of-frame rearrangements, and those results were checked against IGoR. Hypergeometric tests were used in a later analysis to score TCR-TCR, TCR-HLA and TCR-CMV co-occurrence, with a repertoire-size bias correction applied to the TCR pairs. To estimate false discovery rates, a later analysis permuted the HLA or CMV assignments 20 times. A later analysis grouped co-occurring TCRs with DBSCAN, adding TCRdist sequence similarity when clustering within HLA-allele-positive subsets. For co-occurrence clustering, repertoires with fewer than 30,000 or more than 120,000 public chains were excluded, along with five repertoires with anomalous nucleotide sharing. TCRdb carries this immuneACCESS record with in-frame sequences only. Its versions omit some clonotypes, under half of them owing to an unresolved V gene in the studies checked, with the rest unexplained. V and J calls and clone size come straight from that table; D and trimming were deduced from the DNA. The sample table lists about 160,000 clones, over 75% of them with a count of one. Clones ranked in the top ten supply around 0.97% of the sample.

At the junction V is shortened by 5 bases and J by 1 base; bases outside the gene matches: 4. There are 14 amino acids in the CDR3, from cysteine to phenylalanine inclusive. The entry retains the CDR3 DNA only, 42 bases that are in frame from base 1. The CDR1 and CDR2 encoded by the germline V gene (reference sequence) are LNHDA and SQIVND. The chain links TRBV19 with TRBJ2-7, and 8 junctional nucleotides match TRBD1. Material for sequencing was PBMCs. The sequence derives from a woman in her forties or fifties in good health and CMV-seropositive. In nucleotides, the sequence is TGTGCCAGTAGTGGACAGGGAATATCCTACGAGCAGTACTTC. It translates to CASSGQGISYEQYF.